The TCR beta chain under discussion was sequenced for a study of T cells in Graves' hyperthyroidism and ophthalmopathy. The study's findings and limits: Blood samples included most of the expanded thyroid clonotypes exceeding 0.001. Separating ophthalmopathy from stable hyperthyroidism was achieved by a 13 V-J model.

This clonotype was recorded at least ten times. Its matching antigen is unknown. Using RNA transcripts as the source, TCR beta CDR3 regions were amplified. The study used the HTBI primer set for a first-round RT-PCR of the TCR CDR3. Via MiXCR, TCRdb re-called the multiplex PCR reads, giving one row per CDR3 protein. This table holds approximately 510,000 distinct CDR3 sequences, 40% to 55% found once. In germline, CDR1 is SEHNR, CDR2 FQNEAQ (reference sequence). The CDR3 is 13 residues long. Deletions cut 5 bases from V and 2 bases from J, with 10 bases between. The rearrangement uses TRBV7-9 and TRBJ2-7; D is undetermined. The sequencing input was peripheral blood or thyroid tissue (not recorded which). This sequence was found in an adult woman with Graves' disease, either hyperthyroidism or ophthalmopathy (not recorded which). This CDR3 reads CASSEAPAYEQYF. In nucleotides, the CDR3 is TGTGCCAGCAGCGAGGCCCCAGCCTACGAGCAGTACTTC.